This T cell receptor beta chain was retrieved from a study of OX40 agonist ivuxolimab in advanced cancers. Findings of the study overall: Both blood CD4+ and CD8+ T cells showed clonal growth by week 6 at 0.1 to 3.0 mg/kg.

Germline CDR1 reads SGHTA; CDR2 reads FQGNSA. The length of the CDR3 is 13 residues. V was cut by 5 bases and J by 11 bases, with 16 bases left in between. The data were produced by immunoSEQ multiplex PCR, yet TCRdb's version contains in-frame clones alone and is incomplete. Among around 140,000 clones, 90% were seen once, and the ten largest hold about 1.1%. In its sample, this clone was seen once. Its antigen is currently unknown. This TCR came from an adult with an advanced solid tumor such as melanoma, head and neck, liver or kidney cancer. The chain combines TRBV7-2 with TRBJ1-5, with D hard to call. This material consisted of CD4+ or CD8+ T cells sorted from blood, taken in a trial of the OX40 agonist ivuxolimab. The CDR3 loop reads CASSPPGPRAQHF. DNA of the CDR3: TGTGCCAGCAGCCCCCCCGGACCGAGGGCCCAGCATTTT.